This TCR beta chain was documented in a study of blood T cell repertoires in COVID-19. As for the study in general: The United States, Italy and Spain supplied acute and convalescent COVID-19 samples.

Original methodology: Amplification with reference gene primers provided the estimates of nucleated cell counts. Produced via immunoSEQ multiplex PCR; TCRdb's table is partial and in-frame only. V and J calls and clone size are copied from that table; D and trimming were computed from the DNA. Here the sample spans some 220,000 clones, around four fifths being singletons. This clone was seen only a few times. Germline CDR1 is SGHTS and CDR2 is YDEGEE. V dropped 1 base and J dropped 1 base, with 8 bases sitting between them. This CDR3 is built from 14 residues. The clonotype was recovered from a woman in her 70s with COVID-19, enrolled during active disease. Sequenced sample: peripheral blood. This chain uses TRBV5-8 with TRBJ1-1; D gene uncertain. The CDR3 reads CASSLYSKNTEAFF. DNA of the CDR3: TGTGCCAGCAGCTTGTACAGCAAGAACACTGAAGCTTTCTTT.